This is a list of T cell receptor beta chains from one sample in a study of vaccination and CD4 T cells after COVID-19. The antigens for these receptors are not known. TCRdb reanalysed the PCR reads using MiXCR and keeps one entry per CDR3 protein. The sample lists about 14,000 distinct CDR3 sequences, around half occurring once. The sample here was CD4+ T cells from blood, cultured in vitro, taken before SARS-CoV-2 vaccination. These receptors were obtained from a human donor who had recovered from COVID-19. Each CDR3 is given with its conserved first and last residue. A D gene is named only where the DNA matches it firmly. Where a row states a size, it is once, few, many or the class of an expanded clone; other rows omit it.

J | D | size | V | CDR3 | DNA
TRBJ2-2 | . | . | TRBV7-8 | CASSLAILGELFF | TGTGCCAGCAGCTTAGCCATTCTCGGGGAGCTGTTTTTT
TRBJ1-4 | . | . | TRBV2 | CASSDRGVEKLFF | TGTGCCAGCAGTGACAGGGGAGTTGAAAAACTGTTTTTT
TRBJ2-7 | . | once | TRBV24-1 | CATSDPGTTQYF | TGTGCCACCAGTGATCCCGGGACAACGCAGTACTTC
TRBJ2-3 | . | . | TRBV29-1 | CSTRGDAGDTQYF | TGCAGCACCCGTGGGGACGCGGGAGATACGCAGTATTTT
TRBJ2-1 | TRBD2 | . | TRBV7-9 | CASSVTGLAGDQFF | TGTGCCAGCAGCGTAACGGGACTAGCGGGAGATCAGTTCTTC
TRBJ1-4 | . | . | TRBV6-1 | CASSRQRVVEKLFF | TGTGCCAGCAGTAGACAGAGGGTGGTTGAAAAACTGTTTTTT
TRBJ2-1 | . | . | TRBV18 | CASSPGQSRNEQFF | TGTGCCAGCTCACCAGGGCAATCCCGCAATGAGCAGTTCTTC
TRBJ2-3 | . | . | TRBV7-2 | CASSAAPWRDTQYF | TGTGCCAGCAGCGCAGCCCCCTGGAGAGATACGCAGTATTTT
TRBJ2-7 | TRBD2 | few | TRBV11-2 | CASSPGTTSYEQYF | TGTGCCAGCAGCCCCGGGACTACTTCCTACGAGCAGTACTTC
TRBJ2-5 | TRBD2 | few | TRBV20-1 | CSVPKPRGETQYF | TGCAGTGTCCCGAAACCGCGGGGGGAGACCCAGTACTTC
TRBJ2-3 | . | . | TRBV4-3 | CASSQGGGGGTDTQYF | TGCGCCAGCAGCCAAGGTGGTGGAGGGGGCACAGATACGCAGTATTTT
TRBJ2-2 | TRBD2 | few | TRBV2 | CASGGGEHSTGELFF | TGTGCCAGCGGGGGAGGGGAGCACAGCACCGGGGAGCTGTTTTTT
TRBJ1-1 | . | . | TRBV4-1 | CASSQNPGSRAEAFF | TGCGCCAGCAGCCAGAATCCAGGGTCGAGGGCTGAAGCTTTCTTT
TRBJ1-6 | TRBD1 | few | TRBV23-1 | CASSQIPGTGLTNSPLHF | TGCGCCAGCAGTCAAATCCCCGGGACAGGACTAACCAATTCACCCCTCCACTTT
TRBJ2-3 | . | . | TRBV10-3 | CAISRIVGSLADTQYF | TGTGCCATCAGCCGGATTGTAGGGTCTTTAGCAGATACGCAGTATTTT
TRBJ1-2 | . | . | TRBV12-3/TRBV12-4 | CASRSTGNYGYTF | TGTGCCAGCAGATCAACAGGCAACTATGGCTACACCTTC
TRBJ2-2 | . | few | TRBV20-1 | CSANRDGFTGELFF | TGCAGTGCTAACCGGGACGGGTTCACCGGGGAGCTGTTTTTT
TRBJ2-3 | . | few | TRBV27 | CASSSADTQYF | TGTGCCAGCAGTTCAGCAGATACGCAGTATTTT
TRBJ2-3 | TRBD2 | few | TRBV19 | CASSLEGLAGTDTQYF | TGTGCCAGTAGTCTAGAGGGACTAGCGGGGACAGATACGCAGTATTTT
TRBJ1-6 | . | . | TRBV28 | CASSPHNYNSPLHF | TGTGCCAGCAGTCCGCACAACTATAATTCACCCCTCCACTTT
TRBJ1-2 | . | . | TRBV6-1 | CASSRTVSYGYTF | TGTGCCAGCTCCAGGACAGTATCCTATGGCTACACCTTC
TRBJ1-6 | . | . | TRBV2 | CASMLEISPLHF | TGTGCCAGCATGCTGGAAATTTCACCCCTCCACTTT
TRBJ2-6 | . | . | TRBV28 | CASSRWAGANVLTF | TGTGCCAGCTCAAGGTGGGCTGGGGCCAACGTCCTGACTTTC
TRBJ1-6 | TRBD1 | few | TRBV11-2 | CASSIMTGQNSPLHF | TGTGCCAGCAGCATAATGACAGGGCAAAATTCACCCCTCCACTTT
TRBJ2-7 | . | . | TRBV20-1 | CSARARKFSYEQYF | TGCAGTGCTAGAGCTAGGAAATTCTCCTACGAGCAGTACTTC
TRBJ2-5 | TRBD1 | . | TRBV6-1 | CASSVWDRGRETQYF | TGTGCCAGCAGTGTATGGGACAGGGGTCGAGAGACCCAGTACTTC
TRBJ2-4 | TRBD2 | . | TRBV15 | CATSTLAGVVNIQYF | TGTGCCACCAGCACCCTAGCGGGAGTCGTAAACATTCAGTACTTC
TRBJ2-5 | . | once | TRBV11-2 | CASSLDPQIQETQYF | TGTGCCAGCAGCTTAGATCCCCAGATCCAAGAGACCCAGTACTTC
TRBJ2-3 | . | . | TRBV6-1 | CASRPGGSADTQYF | TGTGCCAGCAGACCAGGGGGGTCGGCAGATACGCAGTATTTT
TRBJ2-3 | . | . | TRBV7-3 | CASGLGSTDTQYF | TGTGCCAGCGGCCTGGGAAGTACAGATACGCAGTATTTT
TRBJ1-5 | . | few | TRBV19 | CASTRSNQPQHF | TGTGCCAGTACCAGGTCCAATCAGCCCCAGCATTTT
TRBJ2-3 | . | . | TRBV5-4 | CASSAKTRTRTDTQYF | TGTGCCAGCAGCGCCAAGACTAGAACCCGCACAGATACGCAGTATTTT